The table lists the clone carrying this T cell receptor beta chain with a few counts. Antigen: not known. V trimming: 4 bases; J trimming: 6 bases; junction bases outside the gene matches: 3. CDR1 MNHEY and CDR2 SVGAGI come from the germline V gene. There are 14 residues in the CDR3. This sample was included in a study of early T cells in non-severe SARS-CoV-2 infection. Study-level information: From unsorted whole blood, bulk RNA was sequenced, and the chains remained unpaired.

General study results and limits: Using VDJdb, the matching emphasized anti-spike CD8 responses while missing private and CD4 specificities.

Unique molecular identifiers were affixed to single, distinct cDNA molecules. In TCRdb, the 5' RACE reads were re-called with MiXCR into one record per CDR3 protein. The repertoire holds some 76,000 distinct CDR3 sequences, with around a sixth as singletons. The sequencing sample was made of whole blood. The sequence was obtained from an adult who was a healthcare worker with PCR-confirmed SARS-CoV-2 infection or an uninfected control (not recorded which). V and J are TRBV6-5 and TRBJ2-2, with 9 positions matching TRBD2. CDR3 protein: CASSSGLASGELFF. Written as DNA, the CDR3 is TGTGCCAGCAGTTCCGGACTAGCGTCCGGGGAGCTGTTTTTT.